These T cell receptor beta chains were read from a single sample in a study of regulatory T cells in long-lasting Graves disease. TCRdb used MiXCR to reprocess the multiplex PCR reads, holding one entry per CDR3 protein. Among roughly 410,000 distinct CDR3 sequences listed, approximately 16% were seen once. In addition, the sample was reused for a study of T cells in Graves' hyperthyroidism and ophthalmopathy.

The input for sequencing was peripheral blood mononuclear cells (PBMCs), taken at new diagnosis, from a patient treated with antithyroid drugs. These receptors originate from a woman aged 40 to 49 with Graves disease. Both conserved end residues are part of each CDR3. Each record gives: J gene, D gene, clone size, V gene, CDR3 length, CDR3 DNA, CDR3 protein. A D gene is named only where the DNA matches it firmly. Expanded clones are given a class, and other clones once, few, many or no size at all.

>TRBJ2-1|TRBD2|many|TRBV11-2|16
TGTGCCAGCAGCTTATCCACCGGGACTACCTACAATGAGCAGTTCTTC
CASSLSTGTTYNEQFF
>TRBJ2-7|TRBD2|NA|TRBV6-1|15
TGTGCCAGCAGTAAAACCGGGACTAGCGCGTACGAGCAGTACTTC
CASSKTGTSAYEQYF
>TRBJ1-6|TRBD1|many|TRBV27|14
TGTGCCAGCAGTTGGGGACAGCCGAATTCACCCCTCCACTTT
CASSWGQPNSPLHF
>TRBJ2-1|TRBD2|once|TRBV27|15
TGTGCCAGCAGTTTAGGGACTAGCGGGGGCTATGAGCAGTTCTTC
CASSLGTSGGYEQFF
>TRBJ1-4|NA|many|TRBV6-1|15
TGTGCCACCCTCTCGGCATTTGCAACTAATGAAAAACTGTTTTTT
CATLSAFATNEKLFF
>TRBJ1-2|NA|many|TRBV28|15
TGTGCCAGCAGCGACCCTGGGGGCTTCAACTATGGCTACACCTTC
CASSDPGGFNYGYTF
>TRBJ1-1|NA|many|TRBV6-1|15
TGTGCCAGCAGTGAATATTTGTATGATAACACTGAAGCTTTCTTT
CASSEYLYDNTEAFF
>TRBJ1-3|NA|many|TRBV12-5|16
TGTGCTAGTGGTTTGAGACTCATAGGAGGTGGAAACACCATATATTTT
CASGLRLIGGGNTIYF
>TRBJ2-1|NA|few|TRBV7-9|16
TGTGCCAGCAGACCCTCAGGAGGAAGCTCCTACAATGAGCAGTTCTTC
CASRPSGGSSYNEQFF
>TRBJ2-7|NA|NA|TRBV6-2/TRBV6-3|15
TGTGCCAGCAGCATAGGGACGGAGGGGGGTAACGAGCAGTACTTC
CASSIGTEGGNEQYF
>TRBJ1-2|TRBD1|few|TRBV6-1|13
TGTGCCAGCAGACAGGGACAGGGGTATGGCTACACCTTC
CASRQGQGYGYTF
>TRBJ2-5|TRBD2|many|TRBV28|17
TGTGCCAGCAGTTTTCTCCCACTCGGGGGGTACCAAGAGACCCAGTACTTC
CASSFLPLGGYQETQYF
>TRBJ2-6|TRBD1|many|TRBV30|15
TGTGCCTGGAGGGACAGGGGGCGCGGGGCCAACGTCCTGACTTTC
CAWRDRGRGANVLTF
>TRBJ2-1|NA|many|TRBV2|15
TGTGCCAGCAGTGAAGCGCTTCGGGCCTACAATGAGCAGTTCTTC
CASSEALRAYNEQFF
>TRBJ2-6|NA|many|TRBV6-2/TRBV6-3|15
TGTGCCAGCAGCCGCCAGATCTCTGGGGCCAACGTCCTGACTTTC
CASSRQISGANVLTF
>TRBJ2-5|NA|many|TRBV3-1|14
TGTGCCAGCAGCCAAGAAGGGGGATCGAAGACCCAGTACTTC
CASSQEGGSKTQYF
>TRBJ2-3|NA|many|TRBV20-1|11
TGCAGTGCTGGCATCACAGATACGCAGTATTTT
CSAGITDTQYF
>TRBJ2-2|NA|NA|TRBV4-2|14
TGTGCCAGCAGCATAGGGGGGGGGACCGGGGAGCTGTTTTTT
CASSIGGGTGELFF